Shown below are 26 T cell receptor beta chains from a single sample sequenced in a study of T cells expressing NK-cell markers (dated by TCRdb to 2020 to 2022). The protocol used for the library was 5' RACE. The sequencing machine was an Illumina HiSeq 2000. Through TCRdb reprocessing, the reads give one entry per CDR3 protein sequence; DNA is omitted. In this sample's table one finds a few hundred thousand distinct CDR3 sequences. Around 5% of the sample is taken by the ten largest. Sequenced input: blood T cells: a sorted CD56 or NKG2C T cell subset, CD4+ or CD8+ T cells, or bulk PBMC T cells (not recorded which). Receptor source: a man aged 18-70 years in good health.

The J gene is TRBJ1-2, the V gene TRBV29-1; TCRdb lists TRBD1, though no DNA is available to test this call. CDR3 length: 13 amino acids. The germline V gene has CDR1 SQVTM and CDR2 ANQGSEA. The CDR3 spells CSVGQSPNYGYTF.

V is TRBV2 and J is TRBJ2-5; the D call from TCRdb, TRBD1, cannot be confirmed without DNA. This CDR3 contains 13 residues. CDR1 and CDR2 from the germline V gene are SNHLY and FYNNEI. The CDR3 here is CASSGTRQETQYF. Variable domain in full (rest from reference TRBV2 and TRBJ2-5): EPEVTQTPSHQVTQMGQEVILRCVPISNHLYFYWYRQILGQKVEFLVSFYNNEISEKSEIFDDQFSVERPDGSNFTLKIRSTKLEDSAMYFCASSGTRQETQYFGPGTRLLVL.

V gene TRBV7-9 combines with J gene TRBJ1-6; the TCRdb D gene call, TRBD1, has no DNA to confirm it. CDR1 SEHNR and CDR2 FQNEAQ come from the germline V gene (reference sequence). The CDR3 covers 15 residues. CDR3 amino acids: CASSPAGTARSPLHF.

This chain joins TRBV7-2 and TRBJ1-2; absent DNA, TCRdb's TRBD1 call cannot be checked. Germline CDR1 and CDR2: SGHTA and FQGNSA. The CDR3 is 14 residues long. The CDR3 protein is CASSPRTDLYGYTF.

The chain links TRBV3-1 to TRBJ1-2; TCRdb returns TRBD1, unconfirmable since there is no DNA. This CDR3 comprises 16 residues. Germline V gives CDR1 LGHDT, CDR2 YNNKEL (reference sequence). This chain's CDR3 is CASSQVRQGLHYGYTF.

This chain uses TRBV18 with TRBJ2-1. Looked up from germline, CDR1 is KGHSH and CDR2 is LQKENI. The CDR3 has 14 amino acids. CDR3 protein: CASSRTGTWDEQFF.

The rearrangement uses TRBV7-9 and TRBJ2-3; TCRdb reports TRBD2, a call that lacks DNA to check it against. The germline V gene has CDR1 SEHNR and CDR2 FQNEAQ (reference sequence). The CDR3 has 16 residues. The CDR3 protein is CASRSKTSGLTDTQYF.

The chain is built from TRBV2 and TRBJ2-1; the D gene TCRdb calls, TRBD1, cannot be checked with no DNA. The CDR3 totals 18 residues. Germline V gene sequence: CDR1 SNHLY, CDR2 FYNNEI. The CDR3 loop is CATIGGGKDWSSYNEQFF.

CDR3 sequence reads: CASSLSTVNTEAFF. The chain recombines TRBV11-1 with TRBJ1-1. CDR1 SGHAT and CDR2 FQDESV come from the germline V gene (reference sequence). The CDR3 contains 14 residues.

The V gene is TRBV20-1, the J gene TRBJ1-2; TCRdb calls TRBD1, which cannot be checked without DNA. CDR1 is DFQATT and CDR2 is SNEGSKA in the germline V gene (reference sequence). This CDR3 is 15 amino acids long. This CDR3 is CSANRQSSLNYGYTF.

The chain recombines TRBV6-1 with TRBJ2-4; TCRdb outputs TRBD1, but without DNA this stays unchecked. The CDR3 is 17 residues long. The germline CDR1 and CDR2 sequences are MNHNS and SASEGT. The CDR3 is CASSPSGTGAAKNIQYF.

The chain joins TRBV7-2 to TRBJ2-1; no DNA is available, so the TRBD1 call from TCRdb remains unchecked. Germline V CDR1 and CDR2: SGHTA, FQGNSA. The CDR3 totals 14 residues. CDR3 residues: CASSLAEGSSEQFF.

The chain joins TRBV5-1 to TRBJ2-5; TCRdb designates TRBD1, a call that cannot be tested without DNA. This CDR3 is built from 16 residues. Germline CDR1 SGHRS, CDR2 YFSETQ. CDR3 sequence: CASSLSRTGGGETQYF.

The CDR3 is CASRRIQGGHEQYF. The rearrangement links TRBV6-1 to TRBJ2-7; TCRdb outputs TRBD1, but without DNA this stays unchecked. In germline, CDR1 is MNHNS, CDR2 SASEGT. The CDR3 is made up of 14 amino acids.

This chain connects TRBV18 to TRBJ2-5. Looked up from germline, CDR1 is KGHSH and CDR2 is LQKENI. The CDR3 spans 14 residues. CDR3 protein: CASSQSGPQETQYF.

The V call is TRBV12-3 or TRBV12-4, the J call TRBJ2-3. CDR3 length equals 14 residues. The CDR3 loop reads CASIRRLGTDTQYF.

The V gene is TRBV21-1, the J gene TRBJ2-7; the TRBD1 assignment by TCRdb is unverifiable without DNA. TRBV21-1 is classified as a pseudogene. CDR3 length: 20 amino acids. The CDR3 sequence: CASSKFPQRDRGTFRYEQYF.

The V and J genes are TRBV5-4 and TRBJ2-5; as DNA is missing, the TRBD2 call by TCRdb cannot be tested. Germline V gene data show CDR1 as SGHNT and CDR2 as YYREEE (reference sequence). CDR3 length: 14 residues. CDR3 loop: CASRGTGGPETQYF.

The chain has TRBV11-2 and TRBJ2-1; TCRdb's D call, TRBD1, is unchecked because there is no DNA. Germline lookup yields CDR1 SGHAT and CDR2 FQNNGV. This CDR3 has 18 amino acids. The CDR3 protein is CASSLVHAGGGLRNEQFF. Drawing the rest from reference TRBV11-2 and TRBJ2-1, the complete variable domain is EAGVAQSPRYKIIEKRQSVAFWCNPISGHATLYWYQQILGQGPKLLIQFQNNGVVDDSQLPKDRFSAERLKGVDSTLKIQPAKLEDSAVYLCASSLVHAGGGLRNEQFFGPGTRLTVL.

CDR3 region: CASSYSGRRNTIYF. The chain carries TRBV6-5 and TRBJ1-3. The CDR3 contains 14 residues. The germline V gene encodes CDR1 MNHEY and CDR2 SVGAGI.

CDR3 sequence: CASRPPPRASSGANVLTF. The V and J genes are TRBV11-1 and TRBJ2-6; TCRdb outputs TRBD1, but without DNA this stays unchecked. Per germline, CDR1 SGHAT and CDR2 FQDESV (reference sequence). This CDR3 contains 18 residues.

The chain links TRBV20-1 to TRBJ2-3; TCRdb's D call, TRBD2, is unchecked because there is no DNA. The CDR3 loop spans 13 amino acids. Germline CDR1 reads DFQATT; CDR2 reads SNEGSKA (reference sequence). CDR3 sequence reads: CSRPGLALPTQYF.

The chain employs TRBV18 and TRBJ2-5; TCRdb returns TRBD1, unconfirmable since there is no DNA. CDR1 and CDR2 from the germline V gene are KGHSH and LQKENI. This CDR3 is 15 amino acids long. This chain's CDR3 is CASSPGQGTQETQYF.

This rearrangement joins TRBV20-1 to TRBJ1-1. CDR1 is DFQATT, CDR2 SNEGSKA, per germline (reference sequence). The CDR3 spans 14 residues. CDR3 loop: CSAIRANTFTEAFF.

The V and J genes are TRBV6-1 and TRBJ1-2; TCRdb lists TRBD1, though no DNA is available to test this call. The CDR3 runs to 13 residues. Germline CDR1 MNHNS, CDR2 SASEGT. The CDR3 here is CASSRGRSLGYTF.

V usage is TRBV7-2 and J usage is TRBJ1-5; TCRdb picks TRBD1, but there is no DNA to check that call. The CDR3 totals 13 residues. Per germline, CDR1 SGHTA and CDR2 FQGNSA. This CDR3 is CASSQTDYQPQHF.